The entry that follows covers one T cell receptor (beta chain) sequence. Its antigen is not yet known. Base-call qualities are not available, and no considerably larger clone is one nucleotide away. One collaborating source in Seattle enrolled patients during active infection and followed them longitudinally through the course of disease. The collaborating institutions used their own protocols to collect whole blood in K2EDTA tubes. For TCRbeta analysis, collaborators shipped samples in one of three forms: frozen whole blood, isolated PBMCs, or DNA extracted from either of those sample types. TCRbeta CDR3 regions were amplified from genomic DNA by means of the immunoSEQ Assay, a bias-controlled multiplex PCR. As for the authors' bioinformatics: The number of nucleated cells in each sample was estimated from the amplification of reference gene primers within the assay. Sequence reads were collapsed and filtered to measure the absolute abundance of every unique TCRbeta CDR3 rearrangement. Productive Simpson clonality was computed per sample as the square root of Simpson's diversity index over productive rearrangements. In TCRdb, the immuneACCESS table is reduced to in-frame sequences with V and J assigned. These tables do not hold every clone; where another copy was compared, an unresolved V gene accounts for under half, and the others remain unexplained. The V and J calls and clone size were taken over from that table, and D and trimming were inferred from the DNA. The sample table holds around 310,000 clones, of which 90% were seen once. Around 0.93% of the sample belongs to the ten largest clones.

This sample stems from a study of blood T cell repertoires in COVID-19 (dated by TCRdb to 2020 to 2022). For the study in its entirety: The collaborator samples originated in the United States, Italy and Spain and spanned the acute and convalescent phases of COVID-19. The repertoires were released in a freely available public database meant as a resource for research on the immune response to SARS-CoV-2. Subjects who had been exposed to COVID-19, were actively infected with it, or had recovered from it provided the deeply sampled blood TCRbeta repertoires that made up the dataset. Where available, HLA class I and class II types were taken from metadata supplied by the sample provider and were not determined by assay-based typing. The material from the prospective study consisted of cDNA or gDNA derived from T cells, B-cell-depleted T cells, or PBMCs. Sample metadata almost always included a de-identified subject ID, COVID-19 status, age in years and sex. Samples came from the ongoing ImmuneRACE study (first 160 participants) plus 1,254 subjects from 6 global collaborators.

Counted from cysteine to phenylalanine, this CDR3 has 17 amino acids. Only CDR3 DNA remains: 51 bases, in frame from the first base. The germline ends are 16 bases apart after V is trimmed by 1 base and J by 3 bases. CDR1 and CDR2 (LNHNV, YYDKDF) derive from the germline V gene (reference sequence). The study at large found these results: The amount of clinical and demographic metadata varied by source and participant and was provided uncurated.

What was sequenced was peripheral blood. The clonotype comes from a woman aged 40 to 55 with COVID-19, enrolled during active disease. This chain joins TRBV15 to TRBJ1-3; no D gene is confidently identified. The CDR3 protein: CATSRGLVRTGGNTIYF. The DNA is TGTGCCACCAGCAGAGGACTCGTCCGAACTGGTGGAAACACCATATATTTT.